The 3 T cell receptor beta chains below all came from one sample that was sequenced in a study of cytomegalovirus exposure and HLA in healthy donors (dated by TCRdb to the late 2010s). The receptor library was made with the immunoSEQ multiplex PCR assay. For the multiplex PCR, a mixture combining 60 forward primers for TCR Vbeta segments and 13 reverse primers for TCR Jbeta segments was used. TCRdb holds this immuneACCESS table with in-frame rearrangements only. Some clones are missing; in checked studies, unresolved V genes explain under half, and the rest has no known cause. A total of 100,000 or so clones appear in this sample, 80% of them only once. Of the sample, over 2% falls within the top ten clones. Sequencing input: PBMCs. These TCRs come from a man aged 18-30 years in good health and CMV-seronegative.

The V call is TRBV7-9, the J call TRBJ1-1; 9 bases line up with TRBD1. The CDR3 spans 17 residues. Germline lookup yields CDR1 SEHNR and CDR2 FQNEAQ (reference sequence). V trimming: 3 bases; J trimming: 3 bases; junction bases outside the gene matches: 11. Here the CDR3 DNA reads TGTGCCAGCAGCTTGATAGGATCATGGACAGGGGACACTGAAGCTTTCTTT. As protein: CASSLIGSWTGDTEAFF.

This chain connects TRBV7-2 to TRBJ2-1; a possible D gene is TRBD2 (6 bases). The CDR3 length is 17 residues. The germline V gene encodes CDR1 SGHTA and CDR2 FQGNSA. With 5 bases removed from V and 0 bases from J, the gap between germline ends came to 17 bases. The CDR3 nucleotides read TGTGCCAGCAGCGTCCACCTCCGGGGGAGCTCCTACAATGAGCAGTTCTTC. Translating gives CASSVHLRGSSYNEQFF.

J is TRBJ2-3 and V is TRBV9; TRBD2 might be the D (6 bases). The V end was cut by 0 bases, the J end by 5 bases, with 13 bases between. Germline V CDR1 and CDR2: SGDLS, YYNGEE. CDR3 length: 15 residues. CDR3 nucleotide sequence: TGTGCCAGCAGCGTAGCTGCTAGCGCCAGAGATACGCAGTATTTT. Translating gives CASSVAASARDTQYF.